The 32 T cell receptor beta chains listed next were all sequenced from one sample in a study of cytomegalovirus exposure and HLA in healthy donors. It was with 60 Vbeta and 13 Jbeta primers that the PCR ran. The assay was immunoSEQ multiplex PCR, and TCRdb's table has in-frame clones only and misses some. The sample gives around 150,000 clones, 70% to 85% of which show up once; roughly 6.7% is in the top ten. The sample consisted of PBMCs. The receptors shown here come from a man aged 45-65 years in good health and CMV-seropositive.

In the case of this clone: Distinct nucleotide sequences in the sample also encode this CDR3. This rearrangement joins TRBV11-2 to TRBJ2-7; 7 nucleotides match TRBD2. The CDR3 has 15 residues. V lost 1 base to trimming and J lost 3 bases; unmatched junction nucleotides: 6. The V gene's germline CDR1 is SGHAT and CDR2 FQNNGV. This CDR3 reads CASSLAASGSYEQYV. The CDR3 bases are TGTGCCAGCAGCTTAGCGGCTAGCGGAAGCTACGAGCAGTACGTC.

The chain couples TRBV5-1 to TRBJ2-7, with TRBD2 identical over 8 bases. Germline-derived CDR1 and CDR2 are SGHRS and YFSETQ. CDR3 length: 17 residues. Trimming removed 4 bases from V and 3 bases from J; junction bases left unmatched: 15. The DNA for the CDR3 is TGCGCCAGCAGCCCTTATCGGGGGGGCGGGAAGCTCTACGAGCAGTACGTC. Its translation is CASSPYRGGGKLYEQYV.

V is TRBV5-1 and J is TRBJ1-5; D call uncertain. CDR1 and CDR2 (germline): SGHRS, YFSETQ. CDR3 size: 16 residues. The V end lost 6 bases, the J end lost 3 bases, and 19 bases lay between the germline ends. CDR3 nucleotide sequence: TGCGCCAGCAACGATAGTGGAGGGAACGACAATCAGCCCCAGCATTTT. Translated: CASNDSGGNDNQPQHF.

This clone occurred a few times. The chain carries TRBV5-8 and TRBJ2-3; D is uncertain. Germline loops: CDR1 SGHTS, CDR2 YDEGEE. The CDR3 is 14 residues long. V lost 4 bases to trimming and J lost 2 bases, with 11 bases between them. For the CDR3, the DNA is TGTGCCAGCAGCCTCGCGCCCGTCACAGATACGCAGTATTTT. It encodes CASSLAPVTDTQYF. Full variable domain (remainder filled in from reference TRBV5-8 and TRBJ2-3): EAGVTQSPTHLIKTRGQQATLRCSPISGHTSVYWYQQALGLGLQFLLWYDEGEERNRGNFPPRFSGRQFPNYSSELNVNALELEDSALYLCASSLAPVTDTQYFGPGTRLTVL.

The V call is TRBV6-1, the J call TRBJ2-7, with D perhaps TRBD1 (6 bases). Germline values: CDR1 MNHNS, CDR2 SASEGT. The CDR3 has 14 residues. The germline V and J ends were trimmed by 5 bases and 3 bases, with 14 bases remaining between them. The CDR3 DNA follows: TGTGCCAGCAGTCTTGCCGGGACACACTACGAGCAGTACTTC. Protein: CASSLAGTHYEQYF.

V usage is TRBV5-1 and J usage is TRBJ1-1; D is unclear. The V gene lost 5 bases and the J gene lost 6 bases, with 14 bases spanning the gap. The CDR3 is made up of 13 amino acids. CDR1 and CDR2 from the germline V gene are SGHRS and YFSETQ. The CDR3 spells CASRPRSEAEAFF. As DNA, the CDR3 is TGCGCCAGCAGACCTAGATCAGAAGCTGAAGCTTTCTTT.

This clone was seen only a few times. This chain's CDR3 is CASSLDGTRSDTQYF. The CDR3 DNA reads TGCGCCAGCAGCTTGGACGGGACTAGGTCAGATACGCAGTATTTT. The V gene is TRBV5-1, the J gene TRBJ2-3; 8 bases match TRBD2. The CDR3 has 15 residues. CDR1 SGHRS and CDR2 YFSETQ come from the germline V gene. V was pared by 0 bases and J by 4 bases, with 4 bases of the junction left unmatched.

The genes are TRBV7-9 and TRBJ1-2; no definite D call. Trimming pared 3 bases from V and 6 bases from J, leaving 8 bases between. The CDR3 sequence is 12 residues long. Per germline, CDR1 SEHNR and CDR2 FQNEAQ (reference sequence). The CDR3 sequence is CASSFGGNGYTF. For the CDR3, the DNA is TGTGCCAGCAGCTTCGGCGGGAATGGCTACACCTTC.

The chain carries TRBV5-1 and TRBJ2-1; 7 bases are a match to TRBD2. The CDR3 extends over 15 amino acids. The germline CDR1 and CDR2 sequences are SGHRS and YFSETQ. V gave up 1 base and J gave up 3 bases; unmatched junction bases: 4. CDR3 sequence reads: CASSLLAEVYNEQFF. The CDR3 DNA sequence: TGCGCCAGCAGCTTGCTAGCGGAAGTCTACAATGAGCAGTTCTTC.

This chain joins TRBV6-6 and TRBJ1-1, with TRBD1 matching 8 bases. The CDR3 has 16 amino acids. The germline V gene encodes CDR1 MNHNY and CDR2 SVGAGI (reference sequence). V gave up 3 bases and J gave up 4 bases; unmatched junction bases: 10. The CDR3 DNA follows: TGTGCCAGCAGTTATACTGGCGGACAGGGACCCACTGAAGCTTTCTTT. Protein sequence: CASSYTGGQGPTEAFF.

The gene calls are TRBV2 and TRBJ1-1; D is uncertain. CDR3 length equals 16 residues. Germline assignment: CDR1 SNHLY and CDR2 FYNNEI. The V gene lost 2 bases and the J gene lost 6 bases, with 19 bases spanning the gap. The CDR3 region is CASSEMSPVVGAEAFF. In DNA, the CDR3 is TGTGCCAGCAGTGAAATGTCCCCAGTCGTCGGGGCTGAAGCTTTCTTT.

This clone was observed once. V is TRBV4-1 and J is TRBJ1-4; D is possibly TRBD1 (6 bases). This CDR3 has 15 residues. V was trimmed by 1 base and J by 14 bases, leaving 20 bases between them. Germline V gene data show CDR1 as MGHRA and CDR2 as YSYEKL. In DNA form, the CDR3 reads TGCGCCAGCAGCCAAGCGAACAGGGTTCCAGATAAGCTGTTTTTT. Translation gives CASSQANRVPDKLFF.

This clone turned up a few times. The V call is TRBV7-2, the J call TRBJ2-6, with D perhaps matching TRBD2 (6 bases). Germline lookup yields CDR1 SGHTA and CDR2 FQGNSA. The CDR3 is 17 amino acids. Trimming removed 6 bases from V and 0 bases from J, with 15 bases in between. The CDR3 DNA reads TGTGCCAGCAGTTCGGGACTTCTACTCTCTGGGGCCAACGTCCTGACTTTC. It codes for CASSSGLLLSGANVLTF.

CDR3 DNA sequence: TGTGCCAGCAGCCAAGATAGCGACACCGGGGAGCTGTTTTTT. Translation gives CASSQDSDTGELFF. The chain carries TRBV4-2 and TRBJ2-2, with D perhaps TRBD2 (5 bases). CDR3 length: 14 amino acids. Germline lookup yields CDR1 LGHNA and CDR2 YNFKEQ. Trimming left V 0 bases short and J 3 bases short, with 5 bases between.

V and J are TRBV27 and TRBJ1-5, with TRBD1 as a possible D gene (5 bases). The CDR3 consists of 15 residues. V lost 5 bases, J lost 2 bases, and 13 bases lay in between. Germline V gene lookup returns CDR1 MNHEY and CDR2 SMNVEV (reference sequence). The CDR3 loop reads CASSLQGWGNQPQHF. CDR3 in DNA: TGTGCCAGCAGTCTCCAGGGTTGGGGCAATCAGCCCCAGCATTTT.

This clone was counted once. CDR3 sequence (DNA): TGCAGCGTGAAGGACAGGGGCGAGACCCAGTACTTC. It codes for CSVKDRGETQYF. This chain uses TRBV29-1 with TRBJ2-5; 9 nucleotides align to TRBD1. The CDR3 consists of 12 residues. Germline-derived CDR1 and CDR2 are SQVTM and ANQGSEA. The V gene end was trimmed by 6 bases and the J gene end by 5 bases; junction bases not matched to a gene: 4.

The table lists this clone with a few counts. The same CDR3 arises from other DNA sequences in this sample as well. The chain couples TRBV25-1 to TRBJ1-1; no firm D call. CDR3 length: 12 residues. The V and J ends lost 1 base and 4 bases respectively, with 4 bases between them. From germline, CDR1 is MGHDK and CDR2 SYGVNS. In nucleotides, the CDR3 is TGTGCCAGCAGTGAATTCGGCACTGAAGCTTTCTTT. Translation: CASSEFGTEAFF.

This clone was picked up one time. V usage is TRBV23-1 and J usage is TRBJ2-7; D is unclear. TRBV23-1 falls under the ORF class, with uncertain function. The CDR3 runs to 14 residues. Trimming pared 3 bases from V and 9 bases from J, leaving 18 bases between. CDR3 coding DNA: TGCGCCAGCAGTCACCTTACCCTCTATCTCGGGCAGTACTTC. Its protein product is CASSHLTLYLGQYF.

V gene TRBV11-2 combines with J gene TRBJ2-2; no clear D. Trimming took 5 bases from V and 2 from J, leaving 3 bases between them. Germline values: CDR1 SGHAT, CDR2 FQNNGV. The CDR3 runs 12 residues. In DNA, the CDR3 is TGTGCCAGCAGCGGCAACACCGGGGAGCTGTTTTTT. Translated, it gives CASSGNTGELFF.

This clone has only one observation. This sequence joins TRBV4-2 and TRBJ1-2, with a tentative D call TRBD1 (5 bases). Germline values: CDR1 LGHNA, CDR2 YNFKEQ. Trimming stripped 3 bases from V and 3 bases from J, with 23 bases between. The CDR3 is 18 amino acids. The CDR3 region is CASSHPPGDGGEDYGYTF. CDR3 DNA sequence: TGTGCCAGCAGCCACCCACCGGGGGACGGGGGGGAAGACTATGGCTACACCTTC.

J is TRBJ2-5 and V is TRBV19; 8 bases align to TRBD1. V shed 2 bases and J 9 bases; nucleotides not matched to a gene: 8. The CDR3 runs 14 residues. In germline, CDR1 is LNHDA, CDR2 SQIVND (reference sequence). CDR3 protein: CASSIKTGAPAQYF. The CDR3 coding sequence is TGTGCCAGTAGTATAAAGACAGGGGCTCCGGCCCAGTACTTC. Full variable domain (rest looked up from reference TRBV19 and TRBJ2-5): DGGITQSPKYLFRKEGQNVTLSCEQNLNHDAMYWYRQDPGQGLRLIYYSQIVNDFQKGDIAEGYSVSREKKESFPLTVTSAQKNPTAFYLCASSIKTGAPAQYFGPGTRLLVL.

The CDR3 spells CASSLVAGAAETQYF. As DNA, the CDR3 is TGTGCCAGCAGCTTAGTAGCGGGAGCAGCAGAGACCCAGTACTTC. The chain couples TRBV7-8 to TRBJ2-5; TRBD2 matches 9 bases. The CDR3 extends over 15 amino acids. Germline V gives CDR1 SGHVS, CDR2 FQNEAQ. V dropped 1 base and J dropped 4; count of bases not matched to a gene: 4.

The chain is built from TRBV4-2 and TRBJ2-2; 12 bases line up with TRBD2. CDR3 length: 17 amino acids. Trimming took 5 bases from V and 0 from J; bases not matched to a gene: 4. Per germline, CDR1 LGHNA and CDR2 YNFKEQ. The CDR3 region has the DNA TGTGCCAGCAGCGTACGACTAGCGGGAGCGAACACCGGGGAGCTGTTTTTT. As protein: CASSVRLAGANTGELFF.

The V call is TRBV27, the J call TRBJ2-2; D uncertain. Germline CDR1 is MNHEY and CDR2 is SMNVEV (reference sequence). Trimming shortened V by 4 bases and J by 4 bases, and 16 bases separated the two germline ends. The CDR3 consists of 16 residues. The CDR3 DNA sequence: TGTGCCAGCAGTTGGGCGCTCGAAGTGGCCACCGGGGAGCTGTTTTTT. This translates into CASSWALEVATGELFF.

The chain couples TRBV10-1 to TRBJ2-7, with D maybe TRBD1 (5 bases). The CDR3 totals 13 residues. Looked up from germline, CDR1 is WNHNN and CDR2 is SYGVQD (reference sequence). V lost 2 bases and J 3 bases, leaving 8 bases between the germline ends. This CDR3 reads CASSERGNYEQYF. Here the CDR3 DNA reads TGCGCCAGCAGTGAGAGGGGAAACTACGAGCAGTACTTC.

V and J are TRBV6-1 and TRBJ1-2, with no clear D. The CDR3 runs 12 residues. V lost 2 bases and J lost 8, with 9 bases in between. Germline loops: CDR1 MNHNS, CDR2 SASEGT. The CDR3 spells CASSESWWGYTF. In DNA form, the CDR3 reads TGTGCCAGCAGTGAAAGCTGGTGGGGCTACACCTTC.

V gene TRBV9 combines with J gene TRBJ1-5, with 7 bases that match TRBD1. Losses at the gene ends were 3 bases for V and 1 base for J; bases not matched to a gene: 4. Germline loops: CDR1 SGDLS, CDR2 YYNGEE. The CDR3 has 15 residues. CDR3 sequence: CASSGQGLSNQPQHF. CDR3 DNA: TGTGCCAGCAGCGGACAGGGTCTGAGCAATCAGCCCCAGCATTTT.

The gene calls are TRBV6-5 and TRBJ2-1, with TRBD1 as a possible D gene (5 bases). CDR3 size: 12 residues. Trimming cost V 9 bases and J 6 bases, with 12 bases left between them. Germline V CDR1 and CDR2: MNHEY, SVGAGI. CDR3 sequence reads: CASRQFPNEQFF. CDR3 nucleotide sequence: TGTGCCAGTAGACAGTTCCCCAATGAGCAGTTCTTC.

CDR3: CASSLEGGVGSEQYF. The CDR3 DNA is TGCGCCAGCAGCTTGGAAGGGGGCGTTGGGTCAGAGCAGTACTTC. The chain couples TRBV5-1 to TRBJ2-7; 7 nucleotides match TRBD1. After removal of 0 bases from V and 7 bases from J, the junction contained 10 bases not matched to a gene. This CDR3 has 15 amino acids. Germline CDR1 SGHRS, CDR2 YFSETQ.

This chain joins TRBV5-1 and TRBJ1-2; no reliable D call. The V end lost 0 bases, the J end lost 5 bases, and 8 bases lay between the germline ends. This CDR3 is 13 amino acids long. The germline gives CDR1 SGHRS, CDR2 YFSETQ. The CDR3 DNA reads TGCGCCAGCAGCTTGGGAGAAGTATATGGCTACACCTTC. Its translation is CASSLGEVYGYTF.

This chain's CDR3 is CASTPPGLDDNEQFF. The CDR3 DNA sequence: TGTGCCAGCACCCCACCGGGACTAGACGACAATGAGCAGTTCTTC. The rearrangement uses TRBV9 and TRBJ2-1; the match to TRBD2 covers 8 bases. Germline values: CDR1 SGDLS, CDR2 YYNGEE. J lost 5 bases, V lost 6 bases, and 10 bases had no gene match. The length of the CDR3 is 15 residues.

This chain links TRBV7-3 with TRBJ2-2; D perhaps matches TRBD1 (6 bases). This CDR3 is 14 amino acids long. Germline-derived CDR1 and CDR2 are SGHTA and FQGTGA. Trimming pared 4 bases from V and 5 bases from J, leaving 11 bases between. The CDR3 DNA reads as TGTGCCAGCAGCTCTATTACAGGGACCGGGGAGCTGTTTTTT. Encoded protein: CASSSITGTGELFF. The full variable domain, rest sourced from reference TRBV7-3 and TRBJ2-2, is GAGVSQTPSNKVTEKGKYVELRCDPISGHTALYWYRQSLGQGPEFLIYFQGTGAADDSGLPNDRFFAVRPEGSVSTLKIQRTERGDSAVYLCASSSITGTGELFFGEGSRLTVL.